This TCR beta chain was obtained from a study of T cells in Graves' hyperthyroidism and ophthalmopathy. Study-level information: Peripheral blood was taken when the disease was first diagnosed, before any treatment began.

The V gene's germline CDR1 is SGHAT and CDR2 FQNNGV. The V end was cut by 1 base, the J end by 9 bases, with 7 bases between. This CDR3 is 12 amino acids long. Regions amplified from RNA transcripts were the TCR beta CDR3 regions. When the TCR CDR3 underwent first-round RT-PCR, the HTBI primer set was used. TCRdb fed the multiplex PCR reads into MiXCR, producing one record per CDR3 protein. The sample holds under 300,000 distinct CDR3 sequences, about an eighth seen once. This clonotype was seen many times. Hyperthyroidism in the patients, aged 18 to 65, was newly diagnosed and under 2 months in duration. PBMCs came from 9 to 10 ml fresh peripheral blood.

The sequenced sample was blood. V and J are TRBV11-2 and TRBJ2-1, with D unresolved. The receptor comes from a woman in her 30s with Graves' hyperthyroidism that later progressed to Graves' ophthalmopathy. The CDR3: CASSLGWVEQFF. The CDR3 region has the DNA TGTGCCAGCAGCTTAGGTTGGGTTGAGCAGTTCTTC.